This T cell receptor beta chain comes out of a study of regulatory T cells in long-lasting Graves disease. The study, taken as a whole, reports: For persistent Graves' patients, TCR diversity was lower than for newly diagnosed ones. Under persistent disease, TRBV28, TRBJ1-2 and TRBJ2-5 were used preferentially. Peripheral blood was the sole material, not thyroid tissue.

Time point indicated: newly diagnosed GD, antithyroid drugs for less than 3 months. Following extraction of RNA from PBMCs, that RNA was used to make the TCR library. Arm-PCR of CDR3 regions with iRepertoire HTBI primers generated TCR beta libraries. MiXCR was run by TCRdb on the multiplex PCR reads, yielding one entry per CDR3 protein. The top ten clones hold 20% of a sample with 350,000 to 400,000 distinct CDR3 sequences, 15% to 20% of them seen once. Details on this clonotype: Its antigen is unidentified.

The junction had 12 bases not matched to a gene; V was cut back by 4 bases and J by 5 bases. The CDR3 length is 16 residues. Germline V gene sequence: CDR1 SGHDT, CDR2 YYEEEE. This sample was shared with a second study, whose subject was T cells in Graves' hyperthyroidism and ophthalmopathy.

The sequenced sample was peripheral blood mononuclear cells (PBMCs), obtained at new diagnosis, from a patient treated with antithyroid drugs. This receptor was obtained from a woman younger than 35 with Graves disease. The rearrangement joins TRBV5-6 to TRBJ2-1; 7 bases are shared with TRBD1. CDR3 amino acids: CASSGPDRGQHNEQFF. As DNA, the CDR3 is TGTGCCAGCAGCGGTCCGGATAGGGGACAGCACAATGAGCAGTTCTTC.